Listed here is a single TCR beta chain. Its antigen is still unknown. Data came from immunoSEQ multiplex PCR; TCRdb stores just in-frame clones and leaves some out. The table includes about 2.3 million clones, 93% detected once. The data belong to a study of shared clonotypes between healthy human individuals. Study-wide findings and caveats: Naive CD4 clonotypes overlapped across several donors at roughly 5.1%.

Input material: naive CD4+ T cells from PBMCs. Described subset: CD45RA+ positively selected. This receptor was identified in a young man in good health. Some clones in this sample may be carry-over from other donors' samples.

Written as DNA, the CDR3 is TGTGCCAGCAGCCCAGGGTCAGCCCAAGAGACCCAGTACTTC. Encoded protein: CASSPGSAQETQYF. The genes are TRBV7-3 and TRBJ2-5; tentative D call: TRBD1 (5 bases). The V end was cut by 5 bases, the J end by 1 base, with 11 bases between. This CDR3 has 14 amino acids. The germline CDR1 and CDR2 sequences are SGHTA and FQGTGA.